The next 3 T cell receptor beta chains were all read from a single sample in a study of CD8 T cells in Susac syndrome. Random hexamers were used to reverse transcribe roughly 0.45 to 1 ug of RNA. TCRdb reprocessed the immunoSEQ multiplex PCR reads via MiXCR and lists one record per CDR3 protein. Altogether about 160,000 distinct CDR3 sequences are present, around 90% being singletons, with the ten largest covering under 0.085%. Material: CD4+ T cells from PBMCs. The receptors were sampled from a human donor in good health.

This chain joins TRBV30 and TRBJ1-3; D ambiguous. CDR1 is GTSNPN and CDR2 is SVGIG in the germline V gene (reference sequence). This CDR3 is 12 amino acids long. Trimming cost V 1 base and J 4 bases, with 5 bases left between them. CDR3 loop: CAWSGGGNTIYF. In DNA form, the CDR3 reads TGTGCCTGGAGTGGCGGGGGAAACACCATATATTTT.

The chain combines TRBV6-6 with TRBJ2-7; D call uncertain. The V end was cut by 6 bases, the J end by 3 bases, with 12 bases between. This CDR3 is 13 amino acids long. The germline V gene encodes CDR1 MNHNY and CDR2 SVGAGI (reference sequence). The CDR3 DNA reads TGTGCCAGCAGGGGAAGGAGTGACTACGAGCAGTACTTC. Its protein product is CASRGRSDYEQYF.

V usage is TRBV5-1 and J usage is TRBJ1-1, with 8 bases that match TRBD1. V shed 4 bases, J shed 1 base, and the junction held 6 bases outside the gene matches. Germline-derived CDR1 and CDR2 are SGHRS and YFSETQ. There are 15 residues in the CDR3. The CDR3 DNA reads as TGCGCCAGCAGCGCCCCGGACAGGGCGAACACTGAAGCTTTCTTT. Translating it yields CASSAPDRANTEAFF.